The present T cell receptor (beta chain) was sequenced within a study of shared clonotypes between healthy human individuals. Overall study context: Three plates were used per donor for CD4 naive, three for CD4 memory, two for CD8 naive and one for CD8 memory.

Study outcomes and limitations: Sorted-subset sequencing was shown by rarefaction to be incomplete despite large depth.

The CDR3 is 15 amino acids. Germline V gives CDR1 SGHVS, CDR2 FNYEAQ. Trimming took 1 base from V and 0 from J, leaving 8 bases between them. This clone has just one count. Its antigen is still unknown. Here immunoSEQ multiplex PCR was the method, and the copy in TCRdb shows in-frame clones only, minus some. The profile shows some 2 million clones, 85% to 95% of them singletons. Those who donated were healthy HIV-negative adults, with no recent acute infections or vaccinations reported. The source is a man aged 18-30 years in good health. Sequencing was carried out using naive CD4+ T cells sorted from blood. The subset is: CD45RA+ positively selected. The chain links TRBV7-6 to TRBJ2-3; tentatively, D is TRBD1 or TRBD2 (5 bases each). CDR3 sequence reads: CASSLVGASTDTQYF. The CDR3 DNA reads as TGTGCCAGCAGCTTAGTCGGGGCTAGCACAGATACGCAGTATTTT.